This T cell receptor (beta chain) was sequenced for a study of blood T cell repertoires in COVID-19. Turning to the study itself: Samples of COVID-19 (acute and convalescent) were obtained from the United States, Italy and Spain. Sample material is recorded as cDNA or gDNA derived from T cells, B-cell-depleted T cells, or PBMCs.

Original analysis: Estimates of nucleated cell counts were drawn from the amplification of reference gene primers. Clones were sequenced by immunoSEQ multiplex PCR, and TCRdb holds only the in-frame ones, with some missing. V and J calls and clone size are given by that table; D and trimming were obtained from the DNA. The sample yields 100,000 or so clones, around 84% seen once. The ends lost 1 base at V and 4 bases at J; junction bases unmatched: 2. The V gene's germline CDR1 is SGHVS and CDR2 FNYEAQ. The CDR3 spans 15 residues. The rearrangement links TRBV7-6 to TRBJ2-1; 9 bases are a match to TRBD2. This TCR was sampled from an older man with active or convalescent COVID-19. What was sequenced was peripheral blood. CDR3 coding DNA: TGTGCCAGCAGCTTAGGCGGGGGGGGTTACAATGAGCAGTTCTTC. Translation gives CASSLGGGGYNEQFF. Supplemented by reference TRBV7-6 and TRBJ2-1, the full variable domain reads GAGVSQSPRYKVTKRGQDVALRCDPISGHVSLYWYRQALGQGPEFLTYFNYEAQQDKSGLPNDRFSAERPEGSISTLTIQRTEQRDSAMYRCASSLGGGGYNEQFFGPGTRLTVL.